A selection of T cell receptor beta chains follows, all from one sample in a study of blood T cell repertoires in COVID-19. Data came from immunoSEQ multiplex PCR; TCRdb stores just in-frame clones and leaves some out. Of 180,000 or so clones in the sample, roughly 80% were seen once. The sequencing sample was made of PBMCs or T cells enriched from blood (not recorded which). All receptors derive from a man in his forties or fifties who had recovered from COVID-19. CDR3s include the opening cysteine and the closing phenylalanine or tryptophan. The D gene is left open where the match is weak. Rows may omit the clone size; those that give it use once, few, many or a size class.

cdr3_aa | cdr3_nt | clone_size | v_call | d_call | j_call
CASSAQGIDRTEAFF | TGTGCCAGCAGCGCGCAGGGAATTGATCGCACTGAAGCTTTCTTT | NA | TRBV7-8 | NA | TRBJ1-1
CASRRDSYGYTF | TGTGCCAGCAGACGGGACAGCTATGGCTACACCTTC | once | TRBV12-3/TRBV12-4 | TRBD1 | TRBJ1-2
CASSTIRDTVRSIGNTIYF | TGTGCCAGCAGCACCATTCGGGACACCGTTCGGTCAATTGGAAACACCATATATTTT | NA | TRBV11-2 | NA | TRBJ1-3
CASSLYPQGSGSEQFF | TGCGCCAGCAGCTTGTATCCCCAGGGCTCCGGTTCTGAGCAGTTCTTC | NA | TRBV5-1 | NA | TRBJ2-1
CASRTGLAGADTQYF | TGTGCCAGCAGGACGGGACTAGCGGGGGCCGATACGCAGTATTTT | NA | TRBV5-6 | TRBD2 | TRBJ2-3
CASSQVGNTEAFF | TGTGCCAGCAGCCAGGTCGGGAACACTGAAGCTTTCTTT | NA | TRBV14 | NA | TRBJ1-1
CASSPNRYRGPPVRVLGNQPQHF | TGTGCCAGCAGCCCCAATAGGTACAGGGGTCCGCCGGTTAGAGTTCTAGGCAATCAGCCCCAGCATTTT | NA | TRBV7-8 | TRBD1 | TRBJ1-5
CATHRSGGEKLFF | TGTGCCACCCACCGCTCCGGAGGGGAAAAACTGTTTTTT | NA | TRBV15 | NA | TRBJ1-4
CASSKRMGPNYNEQFF | TGTGCCAGCAGTAAAAGAATGGGGCCGAATTACAATGAGCAGTTCTTC | NA | TRBV11-3 | NA | TRBJ2-1
CASSPRAGGPSNEQFF | TGTGCCAGCTCACCACGGGCGGGGGGGCCTAGCAATGAGCAGTTCTTC | NA | TRBV18 | TRBD2 | TRBJ2-1
CASSQEDGHINSPLHF | TGCGCCAGCAGCCAAGAGGATGGACACATTAATTCACCCCTCCACTTT | NA | TRBV4-1 | NA | TRBJ1-6
CASSYSPGYSYGYTF | TGTGCCAGCAGTTACTCACCCGGCTACAGCTATGGCTACACCTTC | once | TRBV6-2/TRBV6-3 | NA | TRBJ1-2
CASSQTGSPEAFF | TGTGCCAGCAGCCAAACAGGGTCTCCTGAAGCTTTCTTT | once | TRBV4-2 | NA | TRBJ1-1
CASSPTGQGAAEAFF | TGTGCCAGCTCCCCAACGGGACAGGGGGCCGCTGAAGCTTTCTTT | NA | TRBV18 | TRBD1 | TRBJ1-1
CASSPYSQGLYGYTF | TGTGCCAGCAGTCCTTACTCACAGGGTCTCTATGGCTACACCTTC | NA | TRBV28 | NA | TRBJ1-2
CASRDDRANYGYTF | TGTGCCTCACGGGATGACAGGGCTAACTATGGCTACACCTTC | NA | TRBV28 | TRBD1 | TRBJ1-2
CASSRLAGDGSTIYF | TGTGCCAGTAGTAGGCTCGCAGGAGACGGGAGCACCATATATTTT | NA | TRBV19 | NA | TRBJ1-3
CASSLAYRERLQETQYF | TGTGCCAGCAGCCTAGCCTACAGGGAGAGACTCCAAGAGACCCAGTACTTC | NA | TRBV3-1/TRBV3-2 | NA | TRBJ2-5
CASSHRTAYNSPLHF | TGTGCCAGCAGCCACCGGACAGCATATAATTCACCCCTCCACTTT | NA | TRBV3-1/TRBV3-2 | NA | TRBJ1-6
CASSQDRNSNNSPLHF | TGTGCCAGCAGCCAAGATCGAAACAGCAATAATTCACCCCTCCACTTT | few | TRBV4-2 | NA | TRBJ1-6
CASSISETQYF | TGCGCCAGCAGTATCTCGGAGACCCAGTACTTC | NA | TRBV5-1 | NA | TRBJ2-5
CASSLFGATTVEQYF | TGTGCCAGCAGTTTATTTGGGGCCACGACCGTCGAGCAGTACTTC | NA | TRBV27 | NA | TRBJ2-7
CASSSGNSNTEAFF | TGTGCCAGCTCAAGCGGAAATTCTAACACTGAAGCTTTCTTT | NA | TRBV18 | NA | TRBJ1-1
CASSFTGGWQPQHF | TGTGCCAGCAGCTTTACAGGGGGTTGGCAGCCCCAGCATTTT | NA | TRBV7-2 | TRBD1 | TRBJ1-5
CAGNYRGDTGELFF | TGTGCCGGCAACTACAGGGGAGACACCGGGGAGCTGTTTTTT | NA | TRBV6-5 | TRBD1 | TRBJ2-2
CASSWGQGGYNEQFF | TGTGCCAGCAGCTGGGGACAGGGAGGATACAATGAGCAGTTCTTC | NA | TRBV7-9 | TRBD1 | TRBJ2-1
CASSYDRGSNYGYTF | TGTGCCAGCAGTTACGACAGGGGAAGTAACTATGGCTACACCTTC | NA | TRBV6-5 | TRBD1 | TRBJ1-2
CASSPLQGADGYTF | TGTGCCAGTAGTCCTCTACAGGGGGCGGATGGCTACACCTTC | NA | TRBV19 | TRBD1 | TRBJ1-2